Listed here is a single TCR beta chain. Its antigen is undetermined. This sample stems from a study of blood T cells in healthy people across ages. Findings and caveats of the study: The study found TCR beta diversity correlated strongly with naive T cell percentage.

The CDR3 covers 15 residues. The germline V and J ends were trimmed by 2 bases and 2 bases, with 14 bases remaining between them. CDR1 GTSNPN and CDR2 SVGIG come from the germline V gene (reference sequence). The use of a sample-barcoded 5' primer and a J-beta primer mix characterized a second PCR of about 7 to 12 cycles. Each cDNA molecule was tagged by a template-switch adaptor that had 12 random nucleotides. TCRdb re-called the 5' RACE reads through MiXCR, storing one row per CDR3 protein. Among 1,500,000 or so distinct CDR3 sequences listed, roughly 43% were seen once. The V call is TRBV30, the J call TRBJ2-3, with TRBD2 as a possible D gene (6 bases). Sequencing was performed on blood. The source of this sequence is a young woman in good health. The CDR3 DNA reads as TGTGCCTGGAGTCCAGGCACACTAGCCACAGATACGCAGTATTTT. This encodes CAWSPGTLATDTQYF.